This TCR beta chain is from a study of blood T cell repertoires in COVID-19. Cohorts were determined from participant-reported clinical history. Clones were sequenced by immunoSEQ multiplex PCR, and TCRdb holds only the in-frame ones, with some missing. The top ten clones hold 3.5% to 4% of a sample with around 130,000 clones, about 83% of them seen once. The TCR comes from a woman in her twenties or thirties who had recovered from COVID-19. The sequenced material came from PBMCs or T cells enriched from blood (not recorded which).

The CDR3 nucleotides read TGCGCCAGCAGCTACTCTAAGGACAGACCTAACTATGGCTACACCTTC. Translating it yields CASSYSKDRPNYGYTF. This sequence joins TRBV5-1 and TRBJ1-2; TRBD1 might be the D (6 bases). The length of the CDR3 is 16 residues. Germline V gene lookup returns CDR1 SGHRS and CDR2 YFSETQ. V lost 3 bases to trimming and J lost 0 bases, with 15 bases between them.